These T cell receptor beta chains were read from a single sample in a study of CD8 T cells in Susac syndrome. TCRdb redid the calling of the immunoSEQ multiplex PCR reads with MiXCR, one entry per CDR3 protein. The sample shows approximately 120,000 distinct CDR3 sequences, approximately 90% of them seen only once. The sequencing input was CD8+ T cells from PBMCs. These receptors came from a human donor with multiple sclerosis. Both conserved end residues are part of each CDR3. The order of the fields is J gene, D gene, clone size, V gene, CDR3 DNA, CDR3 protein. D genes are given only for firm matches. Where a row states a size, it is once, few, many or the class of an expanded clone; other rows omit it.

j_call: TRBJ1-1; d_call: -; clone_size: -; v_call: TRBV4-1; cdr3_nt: TGCGCCAGCAGCTCCGGGCCTGAAGCTTTCTTT; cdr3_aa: CASSSGPEAFF
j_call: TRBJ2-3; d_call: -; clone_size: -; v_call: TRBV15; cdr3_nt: TGTGCCACCAGCAGTCCTAACTCTCTGGGAGCAGATACGCAGTATTTT; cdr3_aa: CATSSPNSLGADTQYF
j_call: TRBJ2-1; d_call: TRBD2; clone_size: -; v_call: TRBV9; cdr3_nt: TGTGCCAGCAGCGTAGGAGCTAGCGGTTACAATGAGCAGTTCTTC; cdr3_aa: CASSVGASGYNEQFF
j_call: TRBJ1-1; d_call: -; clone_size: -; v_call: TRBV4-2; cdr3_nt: TGTGCCAGCAGCTCAACTCCCGGGGCGAGGGGCATGAACACTGAAGCTTTCTTT; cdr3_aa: CASSSTPGARGMNTEAFF
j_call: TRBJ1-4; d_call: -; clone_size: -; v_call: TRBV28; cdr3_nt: TGTGCCAGCAGTTTGAGGTGGGGGAATGAAAAACTGTTTTTT; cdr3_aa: CASSLRWGNEKLFF
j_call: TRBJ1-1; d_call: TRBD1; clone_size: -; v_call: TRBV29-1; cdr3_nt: TGCAGCGTTGAATATAGGGACAGGGCTGAAGCTTTCTTT; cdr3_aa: CSVEYRDRAEAFF
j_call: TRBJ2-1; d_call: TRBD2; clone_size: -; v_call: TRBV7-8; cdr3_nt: TGTGCCAGCAGCCCTAGCGGGAACTACAATGAGCAGTTCTTC; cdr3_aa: CASSPSGNYNEQFF
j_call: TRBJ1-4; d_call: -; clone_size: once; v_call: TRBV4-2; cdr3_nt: TGTGCCAGCAGCCAAAGGGACGCGGGCAGGGTGTATGAAAAACTGTTTTTT; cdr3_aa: CASSQRDAGRVYEKLFF
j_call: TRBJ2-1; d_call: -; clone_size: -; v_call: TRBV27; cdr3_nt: TGTGCCAGCAGGTTGGGGGGAATCAATGAGCAGTTCTTC; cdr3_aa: CASRLGGINEQFF
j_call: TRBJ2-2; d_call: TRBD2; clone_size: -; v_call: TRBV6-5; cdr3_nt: TGTGCCAGCAGTTACGGTTGGCTAGCGGGAGACACCGGGGAGCTGTTTTTT; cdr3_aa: CASSYGWLAGDTGELFF
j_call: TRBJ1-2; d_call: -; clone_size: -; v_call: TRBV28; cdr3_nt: TGTGCCAGCACCGCAGCCCCACAGGGTGGCTACACCTTC; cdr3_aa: CASTAAPQGGYTF
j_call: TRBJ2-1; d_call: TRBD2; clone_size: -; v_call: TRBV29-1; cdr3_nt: TGCAGCGTTGAAGGGGGACTAGGGGCAGTCTATGAGCAGTTCTTC; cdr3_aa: CSVEGGLGAVYEQFF
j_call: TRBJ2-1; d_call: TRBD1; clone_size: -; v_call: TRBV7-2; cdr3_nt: TGTGCCAGCAGCTTAGCGGTGACAGGGGGCAATGAGCAGTTCTTC; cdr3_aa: CASSLAVTGGNEQFF
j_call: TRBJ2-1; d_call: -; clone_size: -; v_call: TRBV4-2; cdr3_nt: TGTGCCAGCAGCCAGGAGACTGGACATACTTCCAATGAGCAGTTCTTC; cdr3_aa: CASSQETGHTSNEQFF
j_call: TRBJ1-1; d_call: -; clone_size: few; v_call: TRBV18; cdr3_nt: TGTGCCAGCTCACCATTGGGGGGCACTGAAGCTTTCTTT; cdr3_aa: CASSPLGGTEAFF
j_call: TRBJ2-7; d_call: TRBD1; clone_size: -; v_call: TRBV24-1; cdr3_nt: TGTGCCTCTGACAGGGACTACGAGCAGTACTTC; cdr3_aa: CASDRDYEQYF
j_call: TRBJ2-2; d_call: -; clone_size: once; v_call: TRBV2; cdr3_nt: TGTGCCAGCATAGGAGGGAGAGAAATTGCCACCGGGGAGCTGTTTTTT; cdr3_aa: CASIGGREIATGELFF
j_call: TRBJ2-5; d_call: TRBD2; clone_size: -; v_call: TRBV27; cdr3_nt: TGTGCCGCTGGGGATACCGGGGGGGCGACCCAGTACTTC; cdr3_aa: CAAGDTGGATQYF
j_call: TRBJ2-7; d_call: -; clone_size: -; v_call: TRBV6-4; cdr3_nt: TGTGCCAGCTGCATGGGGGGGGCGTCGTACGAGCAGTACTTC; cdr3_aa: CASCMGGASYEQYF
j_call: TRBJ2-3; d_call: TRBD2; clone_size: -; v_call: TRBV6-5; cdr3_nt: TGTGCCAGCAGCTATACTAGCGGCGGCACAGATACGCAGTATTTT; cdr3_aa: CASSYTSGGTDTQYF
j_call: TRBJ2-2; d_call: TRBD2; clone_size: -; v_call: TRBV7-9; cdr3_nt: TGTGCCAGCCTTACCCTAGCGGGTGTGAACACCGGGGAGCTGTTTTTT; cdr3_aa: CASLTLAGVNTGELFF
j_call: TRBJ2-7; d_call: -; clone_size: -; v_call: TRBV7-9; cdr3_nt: TGTGCCAGCAGCCCGGGACACTCCTACGAGCAGTACTTC; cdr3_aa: CASSPGHSYEQYF
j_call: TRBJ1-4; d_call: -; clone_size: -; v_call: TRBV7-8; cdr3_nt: TGTGCCAGCAGCTCGACCGGGCGGAGAGAAGGAGAAAAACTGTTTTTT; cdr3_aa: CASSSTGRREGEKLFF
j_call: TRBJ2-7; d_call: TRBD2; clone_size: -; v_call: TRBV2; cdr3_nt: TGTGCCAGCAGCCCAGCGGGAGCCCCCTACGAGCAGTACTTC; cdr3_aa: CASSPAGAPYEQYF
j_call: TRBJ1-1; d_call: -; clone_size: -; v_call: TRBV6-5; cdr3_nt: TGTGCCAGCAGCCTCTCCACAGGAAAGCGCACTGAAGCTTTCTTT; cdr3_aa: CASSLSTGKRTEAFF
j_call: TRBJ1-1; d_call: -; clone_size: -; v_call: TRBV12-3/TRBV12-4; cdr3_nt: TGTGCCACGTCCTGGGGGGGATGGGGAACTGAAGCTTTCTTT; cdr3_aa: CATSWGGWGTEAFF
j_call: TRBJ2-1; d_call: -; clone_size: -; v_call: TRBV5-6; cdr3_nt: TGTGCCAGCAGCGCCAGGGGTCGAGGCGACAATGAGCAGTTCTTC; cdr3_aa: CASSARGRGDNEQFF